The source of this T cell receptor (beta chain) is a study of beta chain features in type 1 diabetes. Study-wide results and limits: There was no resolution here of whether HLA type influences TCRB rearrangement.

The CDR3 is 14 amino acids. Germline CDR1 reads SGHRS; CDR2 reads YFSETQ. The V end lost 1 base, the J end lost 1 base, and 8 bases lay between the germline ends. The entirety of the isolated RNA underwent reverse transcription, so expressed TCRB transcripts were sequenced. The repertoire was sequenced with immunoSEQ multiplex PCR; TCRdb's copy has only in-frame clones and lacks some. The sample lists around 500,000 clones, approximately 28% occurring once. A note on this clone: The antigen is not known.

This receptor was obtained from a man between 18 and 29 years old in good health. Sequencing used naive CD4+ T cells from blood. V and J are TRBV5-1 and TRBJ2-5; D ambiguous. CDR3 amino acids: CASSLWGTQETQYF. CDR3 coding DNA: TGCGCCAGCAGCTTGTGGGGTACCCAAGAGACCCAGTACTTC.